Shown below are 5 T cell receptor beta chains from a single sample sequenced in a study of blood T cell repertoires in COVID-19. Repertoires were generated with immunoSEQ multiplex PCR, while TCRdb's copy carries only in-frame clones and drops some. The data show more than 85,000 clones, around 73% seen once. Sequenced: peripheral blood. The receptors stem from a man in his fifties or sixties with active or convalescent COVID-19.

This clone was found once. The chain combines TRBV19 with TRBJ1-1, with D possibly TRBD1 on 5 matching bases. The CDR3 covers 17 residues. V was clipped by 4 bases and J by 0 bases, with 18 bases between them. CDR1 is LNHDA and CDR2 is SQIVND in the germline V gene (reference sequence). CDR3 loop: CASSRVRAGSMNTEAFF. CDR3 DNA: TGTGCCAGTAGTAGGGTCAGGGCCGGATCTATGAACACTGAAGCTTTCTTT.

Here the CDR3 DNA reads TGTGCCAGCACCTCACCCCCCCAGTTCTATGGCTACACCTTC. It encodes CASTSPPQFYGYTF. The V and J genes are TRBV6-6 and TRBJ1-2; D uncertain. This CDR3 has 14 residues. Trimming cost V 7 bases and J 4 bases, with 16 bases left between them. Germline assignment: CDR1 MNHNY and CDR2 SVGAGI (reference sequence).

This clone was seen a handful of times. V and J are TRBV19 and TRBJ1-4, with D unclear. This CDR3 comprises 13 residues. With 8 bases removed from V and 1 base from J, the gap between germline ends came to 8 bases. Germline loops: CDR1 LNHDA, CDR2 SQIVND (reference sequence). This CDR3 is CASSGRTNEKLFF. As DNA, the CDR3 is TGTGCCAGTTCCGGTAGAACTAATGAAAAACTGTTTTTT.

The CDR3 protein is CASSIDAGSYSNQPQHF. The CDR3 bases are TGTGCCAGTAGTATAGACGCAGGGTCTTATAGCAATCAGCCCCAGCATTTT. V is TRBV19 and J is TRBJ1-5; D is perhaps TRBD1 (5 bases). V shed 0 bases and J shed 0 bases, with 12 bases lying between them. Germline V CDR1 and CDR2: LNHDA, SQIVND (reference sequence). The CDR3 is made up of 17 amino acids. Variable domain in full (rest from reference TRBV19 and TRBJ1-5): DGGITQSPKYLFRKEGQNVTLSCEQNLNHDAMYWYRQDPGQGLRLIYYSQIVNDFQKGDIAEGYSVSREKKESFPLTVTSAQKNPTAFYLCASSIDAGSYSNQPQHFGDGTRLSIL.

A single count supports this clone. The V gene is TRBV27, the J gene TRBJ2-3; D is undetermined. This CDR3 contains 16 residues. Between the trimmed V and J ends, which lost 5 bases and 0 bases, there was a span of 15 bases. Germline CDR1 and CDR2: MNHEY and SMNVEV (reference sequence). Here the CDR3 DNA reads TGTGCCAGCAGTCGCCATTATGGTACTAGCACAGATACGCAGTATTTT. The encoded protein is CASSRHYGTSTDTQYF.